The 22 T cell receptor beta chains below come from one sample, sequenced in a study of T cells in Graves' hyperthyroidism and ophthalmopathy (dated by TCRdb to between 2018 and 2020). The protocol used for the library was multiplex PCR. Sequencing took place on an Illumina HiSeq 2000. TCR beta CDR3 regions were amplified from RNA transcripts. The TCR CDR3 was subjected to a first round of RT-PCR using the HTBI primer set and the Qiagen OneStep RT-PCR kit. The raw public reads went through TCRdb reprocessing: fastp at Q25, MiXCR clone calling, in-frame beta chains kept. Identical CDR3 protein sequences are pooled into one entry, listed with their most common genes and DNA. The sample table lists some 510,000 distinct CDR3 sequences, about half of them with a count of one. About 7.8% of the sample comes from the top ten. Sequencing input: peripheral blood or thyroid tissue (not recorded which). Receptor source: a young woman with Graves' hyperthyroidism. Donor details come from another sample of the same person, matched by shared clones.

This clonotype was detected only a few times. This chain joins TRBV7-2 and TRBJ2-2; unclear D gene. The germline gives CDR1 SGHTA, CDR2 FQGNSA. CDR3 length: 14 amino acids. V shed 5 bases and J shed 1 base, with 8 bases lying between them. The DNA for the CDR3 is TGTGCCAGCAGCCTATATAAGAACACCGGGGAGCTGTTTTTT. This encodes CASSLYKNTGELFF.

This rearrangement joins TRBV24-1 to TRBJ2-2; 14 bases line up with TRBD2. Germline CDR1 is KGHDR and CDR2 is SFDVKD. This CDR3 has 19 residues. Trimming took 3 bases from V and 2 from J; bases not matched to a gene: 7. The chain's CDR3 is CATSDPTSGRVHNTGELFF. In DNA form, the CDR3 reads TGTGCCACCAGTGATCCGACTAGCGGGAGGGTGCATAACACCGGGGAGCTGTTTTTT.

This clonotype turned up a few times. V and J are TRBV5-5 and TRBJ2-7; D is unclear. V dropped 2 bases and J dropped 4 bases, with 7 bases sitting between them. This CDR3 comprises 12 residues. Germline V gene sequence: CDR1 SGHKS, CDR2 YYEKEE (reference sequence). CDR3 coding DNA: TGTGCCAGCAGCTTCTCTCTTTACGAGCAGTACTTC. This encodes CASSFSLYEQYF.

The chain employs TRBV7-9 and TRBJ2-5; D possibly corresponds to TRBD2 (5 bases). The closer fit of TRBJ2-1 to the DNA end suggests the J call may be wrong. The CDR3 is 12 residues long. Germline loops: CDR1 SEHNR, CDR2 FQNEAQ (reference sequence). The DNA of the CDR3 is TGTGCCAGCTCCACGGGATACAATGAGCAGTTCTTC. This codes for CASSTGYNEQFF.

DNA for the CDR3: TGTGCCAGCAGCCGAGTCGGGACTAGCGGGGATGGCTACGAGCAGTACTTC. Protein: CASSRVGTSGDGYEQYF. The V and J genes are TRBV7-6 and TRBJ2-7; 13 bases agree with TRBD2. Germline V lookup: CDR1 SGHVS, CDR2 FNYEAQ. The CDR3 is 17 residues long. V shed 5 bases, J shed 3 bases, and the junction held 10 bases outside the gene matches.

This clonotype was observed a handful of times. J is TRBJ2-7 and V is TRBV12-3 or TRBV12-4; possible D gene TRBD1, 6 bases. Trimming took off 7 bases at V and 3 bases at J, with 13 bases between the two ends. The CDR3 covers 13 residues. The CDR3 DNA is TGTGCCAGCAAAACAGGGCGGCACTACGAGCAGTACTTC. As protein: CASKTGRHYEQYF.

This chain links TRBV12-3 or TRBV12-4 with TRBJ2-5; D gene uncertain. V lost 5 bases to trimming and J lost 2 bases, with 12 bases between them. This CDR3 is built from 14 residues. CDR3: CASSLWVDQETQYF. Here the CDR3 DNA reads TGTGCCAGCAGTCTATGGGTCGATCAAGAGACCCAGTACTTC.

With respect to this clonotype: This may be a read error, as it is one base from a much larger clone. This chain connects TRBV2 to TRBJ2-6; possibly TRBD1 or TRBD2 for D (6 bases each). Germline assignment: CDR1 SNHLY and CDR2 FYNNEI. The CDR3 has 17 residues. The CDR3 DNA is TGTGCCAACAGTCTAGGGAGGACAGCCTCTGGGGCCAACGTCCTGACTTTC. Translating it yields CANSLGRTASGANVLTF. Full variable domain (remainder filled in from reference TRBV2 and TRBJ2-6): EPEVTQTPSHQVTQMGQEVILRCVPISNHLYFYWYRQILGQKVEFLVSFYNNEISEKSEIFDDQFSVERPDGSNFTLKIRSTKLEDSAMYFCANSLGRTASGANVLTFGAGSRLTVL.

This clonotype has a count of ten or more. The chain joins TRBV5-4 to TRBJ1-2; D not certain. This CDR3 comprises 12 residues. Germline V gives CDR1 SGHNT, CDR2 YYREEE (reference sequence). V lost 4 bases and J 6 bases, leaving 10 bases between the germline ends. The CDR3 here is CASSNLADGYTF. In nucleotides, the CDR3 is TGTGCCAGCAGCAACTTAGCGGATGGCTACACCTTC.

In the case of this clonotype: Lacking the conserved final phenylalanine or tryptophan, this CDR3 likely reflects a read error. The chain uses TRBV7-2 and TRBJ2-2; D is possibly TRBD1 or TRBD2 (5 bases each). V was clipped by 2 bases and J by 7 bases, with 17 bases between them. CDR3 length: 16 amino acids. CDR1 and CDR2 from the germline V gene are SGHTA and FQGNSA. The CDR3 coding sequence is TGTGCCAGCAGCTTAACTATACCGGGGCTGGGCGGGGAGCTGTTTCTT. Protein product: CASSLTIPGLGGELFL.

The chain uses TRBV2 and TRBJ1-2; the D is unclear. Germline CDR1 SNHLY, CDR2 FYNNEI. V was pared by 3 bases and J by 12 bases, with 14 bases between. There are 12 residues in the CDR3. CDR3 bases: TGTGCCAGCAGTGATGCAGGATCTGGAAACACCTTC. It translates to CASSDAGSGNTF.

There are a few counts of this clonotype. The chain couples TRBV2 to TRBJ1-6; possibly TRBD1 for D (6 bases). CDR1 is SNHLY and CDR2 is FYNNEI in the germline V gene. Trimming left V 2 bases short and J 13 bases short, with 15 bases between. There are 14 residues in the CDR3. The CDR3 coding sequence is TGTGCCAGCAGTGAACGTAGGGGGGATCAGCCCCTCCACTTT. Translation gives CASSERRGDQPLHF.

The rearrangement links TRBV29-1 to TRBJ2-7; perhaps TRBD2 as D (6 bases). CDR1 is SQVTM, CDR2 ANQGSEA, per germline. This CDR3 comprises 11 residues. With 5 bases removed from V and 9 bases from J, the gap between germline ends came to 14 bases. CDR3 coding DNA: TGCAGCGTTCGGTTGCAGGGAGGGCAGTACTTC. The encoded protein is CSVRLQGGQYF.

The rearrangement joins TRBV14 to TRBJ2-7; tentatively, D is TRBD1 or TRBD2 (5 bases each). Germline assignment: CDR1 SGHDN and CDR2 FVKESK. This CDR3 is 13 amino acids long. The V and J ends lost 4 bases and 6 bases respectively, with 13 bases between them. The DNA of the CDR3 is TGTGCCAGCAGCCCGGGCCCAGGGACCGAGCAGTACTTC. Amino acid sequence: CASSPGPGTEQYF.

In its sample, this clonotype was seen many times. This chain links TRBV10-3 with TRBJ2-7; possibly TRBD2 for D (6 bases). Looked up from germline, CDR1 is ENHRY and CDR2 is SYGVKD. This CDR3 contains 14 residues. V was clipped by 6 bases and J by 2 bases, with 14 bases between them. The CDR3 DNA follows: TGTGCCATCAGCCCCAGCGGGTATACCTACGAGCAGTACTTC. It codes for CAISPSGYTYEQYF.

V is TRBV5-1 and J is TRBJ2-3; weak D call: TRBD1 (6 bases). In germline, CDR1 is SGHRS, CDR2 YFSETQ. Trimming pared 5 bases from V and 3 bases from J, leaving 13 bases between. This CDR3 spans 14 amino acids. The CDR3 DNA is TGCGCCAGCAGGACGGGACAAGTAACAGATACGCAGTATTTT. Translated, it gives CASRTGQVTDTQYF.

The chain has TRBV7-9 and TRBJ1-1; the D gene is possibly TRBD1 (6 bases). Germline V gene sequence: CDR1 SEHNR, CDR2 FQNEAQ (reference sequence). Trimming left V 3 bases short and J 0 bases short, with 14 bases between. This CDR3 comprises 16 residues. DNA for the CDR3: TGTGCCAGCAGCTTGGTGACAGGAAGCCTGAACACTGAAGCTTTCTTT. It translates to CASSLVTGSLNTEAFF. Complete variable domain (other parts from reference TRBV7-9 and TRBJ1-1): DTGVSQNPRHKITKRGQNVTFRCDPISEHNRLYWYRQTLGQGPEFLTYFQNEAQLEKSRLLSDRFSAERPKGSFSTLEIQRTEQGDSAMYLCASSLVTGSLNTEAFFGQGTRLTVV.

A note on this clonotype: No conserved phenylalanine or tryptophan ends this CDR3, so it is likely a read error. The chain employs TRBV29-1 and TRBJ1-2, with TRBD1 identical over 9 bases. After removal of 6 bases from V and 2 bases from J, the junction contained 13 bases not matched to a gene. There are 16 residues in the CDR3. Germline V gene lookup returns CDR1 SQVTM and CDR2 ANQGSEA. The CDR3 loop reads CSVAGTGGEVNYGYTV. In nucleotides, the CDR3 is TGCAGCGTGGCCGGCACAGGGGGCGAAGTGAACTATGGCTACACCGTC.

As regards this clonotype: A much bigger clone sits one base away, suggesting this may be a read error. A read error is likely, as this CDR3 ends without the conserved phenylalanine or tryptophan. The chain links TRBV15 to TRBJ1-1; the D is unclear. This CDR3 contains 17 residues. V shed 3 bases and J shed 2 bases, with 19 bases lying between them. Germline V CDR1 and CDR2: LNHNV, YYDKDF (reference sequence). The CDR3 region is CATSSPTRGGYNTEAFL. CDR3 coding DNA: TGTGCCACCAGCAGCCCCACCCGGGGAGGGTACAACACTGAAGCTTTCCTT.

This clonotype has at least ten counts. V gene TRBV10-3 combines with J gene TRBJ1-1; weak D call: TRBD1 (5 bases). Per the germline V gene, CDR1 is ENHRY and CDR2 is SYGVKD. This CDR3 has 18 amino acids. V gave up 2 bases and J gave up 6 bases, with 25 bases separating them. The CDR3, as DNA: TGTGCCATCAGTGAGAGCAAGGGAAAGGGACGAGTTGGCCCTGAAGCTTTCTTT. Residues: CAISESKGKGRVGPEAFF.

This clonotype has more than one count but fewer than ten. CDR3 sequence: CSVGGSRNTGELFF. The DNA of the CDR3 is TGCAGCGTTGGCGGGAGTCGAAACACCGGGGAGCTGTTTTTT. This chain links TRBV29-1 with TRBJ2-2, with 7 positions matching TRBD2. V lost 4 bases to trimming and J lost 2 bases; unmatched junction nucleotides: 4. CDR1 SQVTM and CDR2 ANQGSEA come from the germline V gene. This CDR3 has 14 residues.

This CDR3 reads CASSVGRTDTEAFF. The CDR3 DNA reads as TGTGCCAGCAGCGTAGGACGGACCGACACTGAAGCTTTCTTT. The gene calls are TRBV9 and TRBJ1-1; D call uncertain. The CDR3 is made up of 14 amino acids. The V end was cut by 0 bases, the J end by 3 bases, with 9 bases between. Germline V gene sequence: CDR1 SGDLS, CDR2 YYNGEE. The variable domain in full, completed from reference TRBV9 and TRBJ1-1, reads DSGVTQTPKHLITATGQRVTLRCSPRSGDLSVYWYQQSLDQGLQFLIQYYNGEERAKGNILERFSAQQFPDLHSELNLSSLELGDSALYFCASSVGRTDTEAFFGQGTRLTVV.